This T cell receptor (beta chain) originates from a study of blood T cell repertoires in COVID-19. The wider study: Whether acute or convalescent, the COVID-19 samples came from the United States, Italy and Spain.

This table comes from immunoSEQ multiplex PCR, and its TCRdb copy is limited to in-frame clones, with some not included. This table has about 300,000 clones, 89% appearing once. Trimming removed 10 bases from V and 1 base from J, with 14 bases in between. Per germline, CDR1 ENHRY and CDR2 SYGVKD. The CDR3 has 14 residues. Sample: PBMCs or T cells enriched from blood (not recorded which). The chain uses TRBV10-3 and TRBJ1-5, with D perhaps matching TRBD1 (5 bases). This receptor was obtained from a woman between 50 and 59 years old who had been exposed to COVID-19. The CDR3 here is CATHDGASNQPQHF. CDR3 coding DNA: TGTGCCACCCATGATGGGGCCAGCAATCAGCCCCAGCATTTT.